The clone carrying this T cell receptor beta chain has a handful of counts. The antigen remains undetermined. CDR1 and CDR2 from the germline V gene are SGHRS and YFSETQ. CDR3 length: 16 amino acids. Germline trimming cut 2 bases from V and 5 bases from J; bases unmatched to any gene: 11. The source of the sample is a study of identical twins. Study-level findings and limits: Rather than following the same donors, the conclusions depended on cross-sectional statistical analysis.

Via MiXCR, TCRdb re-called the 5' RACE reads, giving one row per CDR3 protein. The table lists 450,000 or so distinct CDR3 sequences, 13% to 15% of them singletons. These data also featured in a second study, about yellow fever vaccine responses in identical twins.

The chain combines TRBV5-1 with TRBJ2-7, with 9 bases that match TRBD1. This TCR came from a woman aged 18-29 years in good health. The sequencing input was CD4+ T cells sorted from blood. CDR3 DNA sequence: TGCGCCAGCAGCTTCGGGGACAGGGATATCCGCCACGAGCAGTACTTC. Its translation: CASSFGDRDIRHEQYF.